Detailed here is one T cell receptor (beta chain). Its antigen is not identified. These data originate in a study of cytomegalovirus exposure and HLA in healthy donors. Whole-study findings and limits: Links to common viral pathogens appeared, in a later analysis, for several of the most significant clusters. Prediction of most subjects' HLA-A and HLA-B alleles by TCR beta sequences was reportedly accurate.

The study ran its PCR with 60 Vbeta and 13 Jbeta primers. The table came from immunoSEQ multiplex PCR; TCRdb's copy has only in-frame clones and leaves some out. The repertoire has 210,000 or so clones, roughly 80% of them found once; the top ten carry approximately 0.22%. The donors were healthy bone marrow donors. CDR1 and CDR2 from the germline V gene are MNHNY and SVGAGI (reference sequence). This CDR3 contains 16 residues. The J gene is TRBJ2-5, the V gene TRBV6-6; 12 nucleotides align to TRBD2. Judging by the DNA end, TRBJ2-7 fits better; the J call may be wrong. The sequence came from a girl aged 2 to 10 in good health and CMV-seronegative. The sample consisted of PBMCs. CDR3 protein: CASRGGLAGTSYEQYF. CDR3 sequence (DNA): TGTGCCAGCAGGGGGGGACTAGCGGGCACTTCCTACGAGCAGTACTTC.